This T cell receptor (beta chain) appears in the sequencing data of a study of shared clonotypes between healthy human individuals. Repertoires were generated with immunoSEQ multiplex PCR, while TCRdb's copy carries only in-frame clones and drops some. The repertoire holds hundreds of thousands of clones, with more than 85% as singletons. Germline V gene data show CDR1 as SGDLS and CDR2 as YYNGEE. V lost 3 bases and J 1 base, leaving 17 bases between the germline ends. This CDR3 comprises 16 residues. Naive CD8 cells, CD45RO-negative and positively selected for CCR7, excluded terminally differentiated effector memory CD45RA+ cells.

Material for sequencing was naive CD8+ T cells sorted from blood. The chain employs TRBV9 and TRBJ2-7; tentative D call: TRBD2 (6 bases). The sequence was collected from a man aged 25-45 years in good health. The CDR3 DNA reads TGTGCCAGCAGCGCCTCGGGAGCCCCAAATTCCTACGAGCAGTACTTC. Translated: CASSASGAPNSYEQYF. The full variable domain, with the rest looked up from reference TRBV9 and TRBJ2-7, is DSGVTQTPKHLITATGQRVTLRCSPRSGDLSVYWYQQSLDQGLQFLIQYYNGEERAKGNILERFSAQQFPDLHSELNLSSLELGDSALYFCASSASGAPNSYEQYFGPGTRLTVT.